These T cell receptor beta chains were read from a single sample in a study of CD8 T cells in ankylosing spondylitis. A single record per CDR3 protein comes from TCRdb applying MiXCR to the 5' RACE reads. The table has 150,000 to 200,000 distinct CDR3 sequences, roughly 12% seen once. The specimen was blood, either unsorted or a sorted T cell fraction (not recorded which). All receptors come from a male donor with ankylosing spondylitis or in good health (not recorded which). Each CDR3 is given with its conserved first and last residue. Only part of the rows carry a size: once, few, many, or a class if the clone is expanded.

V: TRBV10-2
size: few
J: TRBJ1-1
CDR3: CASRAHSDTKRGTEAFF

V: TRBV27
size: many
J: TRBJ1-5
CDR3: CASSLLGGQPQHF

V: TRBV5-1
size: few
J: TRBJ1-1
CDR3: CASRKTGPGTEAFF

V: TRBV5-6
size: few
J: TRBJ2-3
CDR3: CASSLAVTSDTQYF

V: TRBV27
size: -
J: TRBJ2-5
CDR3: CAKRTSGPLTKKETQYF

V: TRBV5-1
size: many
J: TRBJ2-1
CDR3: CASSLGLTVTRSYNEQFF

V: TRBV7-8
size: many
J: TRBJ2-7
CDR3: CASSLETSSSYEQYF

V: TRBV10-2
size: few
J: TRBJ2-2
CDR3: CASRTIAVGNTGELFF

V: TRBV18
size: -
J: TRBJ2-2
CDR3: CASSTDRSATGELFF

V: TRBV7-2
size: many
J: TRBJ1-6
CDR3: CASRLGRFGSPLHF

V: TRBV7-6
size: many
J: TRBJ2-5
CDR3: CASSPSRQETQYF

V: TRBV20-1
size: few
J: TRBJ1-1
CDR3: CSAREGDAAEAFF

V: TRBV15
size: many
J: TRBJ2-3
CDR3: CATSRDLAGAIDTQYF

V: TRBV7-2
size: -
J: TRBJ1-5
CDR3: CASSFKSSPIQERGRSNQPQHF

V: TRBV3-1
size: many
J: TRBJ1-2
CDR3: CASSRPGDLQGRGYTF

V: TRBV20-1
size: -
J: TRBJ2-7
CDR3: CSASRRGVPYEQYF

V: TRBV3-1
size: -
J: TRBJ2-1
CDR3: CASSQDRGRGLGSYNEQFF